Following are 9 T cell receptor beta chains from one sample sequenced in a study of CD8+CD57+ T cells in acquired aplastic anemia (dated by TCRdb to 2017 to 2018). Sequencing instrument: Illumina HiSeq 2000. Genomic DNA was used as template for profiling of TCR beta VDJ combinations and CDR3 sequences. The public reads were reanalyzed by TCRdb: fastp trimming at Q25, MiXCR alignment, in-frame beta chains only. Under each unique CDR3 protein, matching rows form one entry showing the most common genes and DNA. In this sample the table shows over 150,000 distinct CDR3 sequences, less than 65% of which occur a single time. The leading ten clones occupy 16% of the sample. Material: sorted CD4+, CD8+, or CD8+CD57+ T cells (not recorded which) from PBMCs. Receptors were obtained from a human donor in good health, serving as a control.

This clonotype has ten or more counts. The J gene is TRBJ2-1, the V gene TRBV19, with D possibly matching TRBD1 (6 bases). Per germline, CDR1 LNHDA and CDR2 SQIVND (reference sequence). The V and J ends lost 0 bases and 4 bases respectively, with 16 bases between them. The CDR3 contains 17 residues. The CDR3 sequence is CASSIDGAGELYNEQFF. In DNA form, the CDR3 reads TGTGCCAGTAGTATAGATGGGGCAGGGGAGCTTTACAATGAGCAGTTCTTC.

A word on this clonotype: At one end, the junction sequence differs from germline, possibly due to a read error. The chain has TRBV7-2 and TRBJ1-2, with D perhaps TRBD1 (5 bases). Germline assignment: CDR1 SGHTA and CDR2 FQGNSA. The CDR3 extends over 15 amino acids. CDR3 nucleotide sequence: TGTGCCAGCAGCTTAAGGGAAGGGGAGCGCTATGGCCACACCTTC. Translation gives CASSLREGERYGHTF.

In its sample, this clonotype was seen many times. The V call is TRBV10-3, the J call TRBJ1-2; D perhaps matches TRBD1 (6 bases). Germline-derived CDR1 and CDR2 are ENHRY and SYGVKD. The germline V and J ends were trimmed by 2 bases and 2 bases, with 12 bases remaining between them. CDR3 length equals 15 residues. The chain's CDR3 is CAISEAVGQNYGYTF. CDR3 DNA: TGTGCCATCAGTGAGGCCGTAGGACAGAACTATGGCTACACCTTC.

As for this clonotype: The CDR3 end shows no conserved phenylalanine or tryptophan, and so a read error is likely. The V gene is TRBV25-1, the J gene TRBJ1-1; TRBD1 might be the D (6 bases). There are 13 residues in the CDR3. V lost 11 bases and J 5 bases, leaving 18 bases between the germline ends. Germline V gives CDR1 MGHDK, CDR2 SYGVNS. CDR3 coding DNA: TGTGCCGCTTCAGCGTGGGGGCGGACTGAAGCTTTCCTT. Its translation is CAASAWGRTEAFL.

This sequence joins TRBV7-2 and TRBJ1-2; 10 bases are a match to TRBD1. This CDR3 is 15 amino acids long. Germline V gene sequence: CDR1 SGHTA, CDR2 FQGNSA. J was trimmed by 6 bases and V by 2 bases; bases with no gene match: 6. CDR3 sequence reads: CASSLIAGQGNGYTF. CDR3 in DNA: TGTGCCAGCAGCTTAATCGCGGGACAGGGGAATGGCTACACCTTC.

This clonotype was observed many times. This rearrangement joins TRBV20-1 to TRBJ2-7; 9 nucleotides match TRBD1. There are 15 residues in the CDR3. The V segment lost 6 bases and the J segment 4 bases; nucleotides outside the gene matches: 13. The V gene's germline CDR1 is DFQATT and CDR2 SNEGSKA (reference sequence). The CDR3 nucleotides are TGCAGTGCCCCTGAAACCGGGACAGGGAGATACGAGCAGTACTTC. Protein: CSAPETGTGRYEQYF.

The chain couples TRBV20-1 to TRBJ2-7; no clear D gene. The CDR3 has 13 amino acids. V was cut by 1 base and J by 1 base, with 8 bases left in between. Per germline, CDR1 DFQATT and CDR2 SNEGSKA (reference sequence). This CDR3 is CSARGSRSYEQYF. CDR3 nucleotide sequence: TGCAGTGCTAGAGGGTCGCGGTCCTACGAGCAGTACTTC.

The V and J genes are TRBV29-1 and TRBJ1-2, with 9 positions matching TRBD1. The germline V gene has CDR1 SQVTM and CDR2 ANQGSEA. Trimming removed 0 bases from V and 6 bases from J; junction bases left unmatched: 11. The CDR3 covers 16 residues. The CDR3 DNA reads as TGCAGCGTTGAAGAAGGGCCAGGACAGGGGATGGATGGCTACACCTTC. Amino acid sequence: CSVEEGPGQGMDGYTF.

This sequence joins TRBV9 and TRBJ2-5; possible D gene TRBD1, 5 bases. The CDR3 spans 15 residues. From germline, CDR1 is SGDLS and CDR2 YYNGEE. V shed 5 bases and J shed 3 bases, with 17 bases lying between them. CDR3 amino acids: CASRLGAGWEETQYF. The CDR3 nucleotides read TGTGCCAGCAGACTTGGGGCCGGCTGGGAAGAGACCCAGTACTTC.